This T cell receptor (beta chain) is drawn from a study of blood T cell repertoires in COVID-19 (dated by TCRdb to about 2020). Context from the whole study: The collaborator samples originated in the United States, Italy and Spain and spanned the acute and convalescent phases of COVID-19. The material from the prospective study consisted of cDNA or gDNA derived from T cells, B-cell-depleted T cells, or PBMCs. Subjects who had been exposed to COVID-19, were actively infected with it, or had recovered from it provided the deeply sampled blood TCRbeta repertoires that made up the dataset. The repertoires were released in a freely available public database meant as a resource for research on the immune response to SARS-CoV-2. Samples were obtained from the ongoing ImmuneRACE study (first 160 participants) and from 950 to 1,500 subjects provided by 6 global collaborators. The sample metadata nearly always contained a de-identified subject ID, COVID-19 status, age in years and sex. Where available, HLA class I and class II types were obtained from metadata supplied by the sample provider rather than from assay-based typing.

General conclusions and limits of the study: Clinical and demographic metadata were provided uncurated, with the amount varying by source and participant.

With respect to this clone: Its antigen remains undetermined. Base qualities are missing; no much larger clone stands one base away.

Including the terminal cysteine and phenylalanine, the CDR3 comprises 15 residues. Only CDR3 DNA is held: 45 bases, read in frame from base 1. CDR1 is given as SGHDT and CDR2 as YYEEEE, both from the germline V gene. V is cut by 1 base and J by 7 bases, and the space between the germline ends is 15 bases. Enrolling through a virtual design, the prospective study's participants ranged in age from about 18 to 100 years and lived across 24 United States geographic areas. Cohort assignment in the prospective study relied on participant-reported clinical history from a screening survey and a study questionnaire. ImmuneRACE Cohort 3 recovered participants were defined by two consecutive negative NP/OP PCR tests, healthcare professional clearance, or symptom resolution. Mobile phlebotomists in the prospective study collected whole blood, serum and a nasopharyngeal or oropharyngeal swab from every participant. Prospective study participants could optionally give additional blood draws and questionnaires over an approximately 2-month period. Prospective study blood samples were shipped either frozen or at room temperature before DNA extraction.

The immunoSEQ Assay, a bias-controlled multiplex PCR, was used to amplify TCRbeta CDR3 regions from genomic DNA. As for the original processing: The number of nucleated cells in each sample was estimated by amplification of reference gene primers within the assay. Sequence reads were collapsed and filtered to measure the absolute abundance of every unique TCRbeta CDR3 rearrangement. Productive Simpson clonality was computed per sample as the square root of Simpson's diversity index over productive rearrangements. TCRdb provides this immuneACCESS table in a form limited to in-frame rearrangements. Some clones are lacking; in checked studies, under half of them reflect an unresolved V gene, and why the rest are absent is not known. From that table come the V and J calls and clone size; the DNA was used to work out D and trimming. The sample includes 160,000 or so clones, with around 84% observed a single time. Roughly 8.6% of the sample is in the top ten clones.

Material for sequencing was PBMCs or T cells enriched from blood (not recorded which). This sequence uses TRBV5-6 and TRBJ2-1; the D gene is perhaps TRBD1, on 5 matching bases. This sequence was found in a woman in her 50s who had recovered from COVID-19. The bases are TGTGCCAGCAGCTTGTTCAGGGCTCTTGGGAATGAGCAGTTCTTC. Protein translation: CASSLFRALGNEQFF.